The T cell receptor beta chain described here comes from a study of T cell repertoires in cytomegalovirus infection. General study points: The ex vivo response was dominated by HLA-C-restricted CMV-specific TCR beta clonotypes.

Germline V CDR1 and CDR2: SGHRS, YFSETQ. The J segment lost 3 bases and the V segment lost 6 bases, leaving 7 bases of the junction unmatched. The CDR3 has 15 residues. TCRdb independently ran MiXCR on the reads; one entry per CDR3 protein. The data contain roughly 49,000 distinct CDR3 sequences, 20% to 25% of them singletons. Points on this clonotype: Its antigen is not known.

The TCR comes from a human donor in good health (CMV status not recorded). Some clones in this sample may be carry-over from other donors' samples. The sample consisted of PBMCs, sequenced either directly or after in vitro stimulation (not recorded which). The rearrangement links TRBV5-1 to TRBJ2-2, with 8 positions matching TRBD1. The CDR3, as DNA: TGCGCCAGCACTCAAACAGGGGGTTACACCGGGGAGCTGTTTTTT. Protein sequence: CASTQTGGYTGELFF.